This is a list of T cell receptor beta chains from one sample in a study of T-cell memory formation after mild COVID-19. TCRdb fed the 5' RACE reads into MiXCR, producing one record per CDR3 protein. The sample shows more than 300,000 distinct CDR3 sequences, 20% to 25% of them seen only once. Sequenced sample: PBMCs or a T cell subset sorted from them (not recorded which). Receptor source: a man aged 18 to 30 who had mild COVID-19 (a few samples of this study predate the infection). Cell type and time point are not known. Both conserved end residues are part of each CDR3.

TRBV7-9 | CASSSIWTGDLNEQFF
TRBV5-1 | CASSLEVGSTDTQYF
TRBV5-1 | CASSQAGTSGPNPYNEQFF
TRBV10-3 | CAITGKRFGESSYEQYF
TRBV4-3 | CASSQVMGSSSYNSPLHF
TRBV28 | CASSFTTVDEQFF
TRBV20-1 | CSATPPSKIIPPLHF
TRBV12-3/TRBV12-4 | CASSLARLMNTEAFF
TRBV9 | CASSVVTRREQFF
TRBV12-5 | CAPPAKKHSSGNTIYF
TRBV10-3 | CAISEGGSQPQHF
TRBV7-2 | CASSIPTENGELFF
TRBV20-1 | CSARTSLGQPQHF
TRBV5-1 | CASAGVAGGPSTDTQYF
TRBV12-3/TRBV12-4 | CASSRQGGSDEQFF
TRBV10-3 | CAISHGNQPQHF
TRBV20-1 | CSASRLAGGPGTDTQYF
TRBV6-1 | CASSDGGQGRVYGGTEAFF
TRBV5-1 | CASSLAAAGGLDEQFF
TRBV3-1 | CASSQERGRGYTF
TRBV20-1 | CSARDSGKSYEQYF
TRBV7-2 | CASSNRDRGVIGVGYTF
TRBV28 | CASQGQLNTEAFF
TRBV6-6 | CATHEAEGVWDTEAFF
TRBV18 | CASSPLGQNYGYTF
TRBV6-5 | CASSWWDRGESPLHF
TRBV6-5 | CASSYDGGGNTIYF
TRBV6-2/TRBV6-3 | CASSSILLAGDAADTQYF
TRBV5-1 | CASSFTGTEVNEQFF
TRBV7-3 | CASRMQPNTEAFF
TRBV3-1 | CASSISDRTSPLHF
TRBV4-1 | CASSQERQENQPQHF
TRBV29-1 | CSVGRGTDEQYF
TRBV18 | CASSPPYRTISGNTIYF
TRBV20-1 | CSARVGTSSYNEQFF
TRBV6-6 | CASSRTGHRSGANVLTF
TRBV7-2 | CASTSDGEFVTDTQYF
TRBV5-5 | CASSFRRQHTDTQYF
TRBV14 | CASSQGTSGALRQYF
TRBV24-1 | CATSDQGGTEAFF
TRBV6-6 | CASKGPSMGYGYTF
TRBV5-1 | CASRGPTYEQYF
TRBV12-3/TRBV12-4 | CASSFQGLETQYF
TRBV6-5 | CASSQPTGAYEQYF
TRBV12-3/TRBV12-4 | CASSGSYNSPLHF
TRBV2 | CASSPRYTGELFF
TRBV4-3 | CASSQDGQGSTEAFF
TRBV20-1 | CSGTNYGYTF
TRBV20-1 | CSAREGGTGTEAFF
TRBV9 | CASSVVGAGPGDGELFF
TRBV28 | CASSPRQGSSPLHF
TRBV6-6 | CASSYSDRSGYTF
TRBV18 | CASSPRLAGVQETQYF
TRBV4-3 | CASSQGQYQETQYF
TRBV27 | CASRPTPMENYGYTF